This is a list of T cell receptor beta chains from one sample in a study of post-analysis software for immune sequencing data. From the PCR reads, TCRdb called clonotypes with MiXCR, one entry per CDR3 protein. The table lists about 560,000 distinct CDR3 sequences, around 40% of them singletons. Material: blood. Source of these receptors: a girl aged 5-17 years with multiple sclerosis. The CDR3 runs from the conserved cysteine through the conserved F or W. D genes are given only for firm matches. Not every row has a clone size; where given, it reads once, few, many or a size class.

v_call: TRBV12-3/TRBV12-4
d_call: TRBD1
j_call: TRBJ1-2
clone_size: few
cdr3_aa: CASSLSGDRTYGYTF
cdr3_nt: TGTGCCAGCAGTTTAAGCGGGGACAGGACGTATGGCTACACCTTC

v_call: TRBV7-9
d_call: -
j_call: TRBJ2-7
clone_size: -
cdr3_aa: CASSGQIRGAGSYEQYF
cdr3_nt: TGTGCCAGCAGCGGACAGATACGGGGCGCCGGTTCCTACGAGCAGTACTTC

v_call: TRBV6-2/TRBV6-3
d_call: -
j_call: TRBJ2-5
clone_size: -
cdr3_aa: CASSSGQGISTPIETQYF
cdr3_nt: TGTGCCAGCAGCTCCGGGCAGGGGATTTCCACTCCGATTGAGACCCAGTACTTC

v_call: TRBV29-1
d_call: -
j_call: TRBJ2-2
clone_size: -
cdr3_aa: CSVWKNTGELFF
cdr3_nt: TGCAGCGTATGGAAGAACACCGGGGAGCTGTTTTTT

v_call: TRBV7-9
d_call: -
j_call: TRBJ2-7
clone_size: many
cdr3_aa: CASSLAGAYEQYF
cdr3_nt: TGTGCCAGCAGCTTAGCCGGGGCCTACGAGCAGTACTTC

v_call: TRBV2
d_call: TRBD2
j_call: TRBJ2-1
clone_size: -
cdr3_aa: CASNQLAGGPNEQFF
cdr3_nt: TGTGCCAGCAATCAACTAGCGGGAGGGCCAAATGAGCAGTTCTTC

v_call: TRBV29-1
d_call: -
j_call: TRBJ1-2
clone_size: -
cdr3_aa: CSARDLNYGYTF
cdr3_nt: TGCAGCGCCCGAGACCTTAACTATGGCTACACCTTC

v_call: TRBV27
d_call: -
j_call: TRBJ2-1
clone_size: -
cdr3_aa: CASRGGYNEQFF
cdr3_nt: TGTGCCAGCAGGGGGGGATACAATGAGCAGTTCTTC

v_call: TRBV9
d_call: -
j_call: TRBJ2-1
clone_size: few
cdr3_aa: CASNPTGGNEQFF
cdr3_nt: TGTGCCAGCAACCCAACCGGCGGCAATGAGCAGTTCTTC

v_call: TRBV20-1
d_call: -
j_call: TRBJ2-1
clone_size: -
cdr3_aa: CSARLLRRDEQFF
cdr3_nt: TGCAGTGCTAGGCTTCTGCGGAGGGATGAGCAGTTCTTC

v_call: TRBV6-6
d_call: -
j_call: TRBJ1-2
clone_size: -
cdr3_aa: CASRLGVPYYYTF
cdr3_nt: TGTGCCAGCAGATTAGGAGTACCCTATTACTACACCTTC

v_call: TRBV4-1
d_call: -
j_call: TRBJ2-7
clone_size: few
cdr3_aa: CASSQEIESAYEQYF
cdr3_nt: TGCGCCAGCAGCCAAGAAATAGAGAGCGCCTACGAGCAGTACTTC

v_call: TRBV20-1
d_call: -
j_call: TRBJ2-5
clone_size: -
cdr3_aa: CSAAATDLQETQYF
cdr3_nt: TGCAGTGCAGCCGCGACAGACTTACAAGAGACCCAGTACTTC

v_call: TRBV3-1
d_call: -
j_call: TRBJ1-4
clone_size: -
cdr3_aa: CASSQGPAAYEKLFF
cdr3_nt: TGTGCCAGCAGCCAGGGGCCAGCCGCTTATGAAAAACTGTTTTTT

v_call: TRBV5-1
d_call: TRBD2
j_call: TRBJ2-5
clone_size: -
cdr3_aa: CASSFPSGRRTQYF
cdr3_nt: TGCGCCAGCAGCTTCCCTAGCGGGAGGAGGACCCAGTACTTC

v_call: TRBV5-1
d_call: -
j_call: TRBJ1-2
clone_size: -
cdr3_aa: CASSLPGDGYTF
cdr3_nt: TGCGCCAGCAGCTTACCCGGAGATGGCTACACCTTC

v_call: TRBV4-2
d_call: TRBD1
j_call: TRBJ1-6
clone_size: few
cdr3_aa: CASSQRTGSYNSPLHF
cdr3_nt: TGTGCCAGCAGCCAGAGGACAGGCTCCTATAATTCACCCCTCCACTTT

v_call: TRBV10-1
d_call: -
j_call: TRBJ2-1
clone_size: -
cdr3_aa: CASSESTRNEQFF
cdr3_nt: TGCGCCAGCAGTGAGTCGACAAGGAATGAGCAGTTCTTC

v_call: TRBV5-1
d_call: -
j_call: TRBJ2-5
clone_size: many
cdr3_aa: CASSYGQFQETQYF
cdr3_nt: TGCGCCAGCAGCTACGGACAGTTCCAAGAGACCCAGTACTTC

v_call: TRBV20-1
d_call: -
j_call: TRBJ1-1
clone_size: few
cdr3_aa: CSARPGGLDTEAFF
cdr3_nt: TGCAGTGCTAGACCCGGGGGCCTAGACACTGAAGCTTTCTTT

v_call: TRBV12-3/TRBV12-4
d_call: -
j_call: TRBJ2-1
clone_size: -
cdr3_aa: CASTEDAGREQFF
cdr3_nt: TGTGCCAGCACCGAGGATGCGGGGCGGGAGCAGTTCTTC

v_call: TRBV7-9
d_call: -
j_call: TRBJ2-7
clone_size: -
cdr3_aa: CASSLAQYEQYF
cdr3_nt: TGTGCCAGCAGCTTAGCGCAATACGAGCAGTACTTC

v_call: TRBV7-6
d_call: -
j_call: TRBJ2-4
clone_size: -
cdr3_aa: CASSPGTAGLAKNIQYF
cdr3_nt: TGTGCCAGCAGCCCCGGGACCGCCGGCCTAGCCAAAAACATTCAGTACTTC

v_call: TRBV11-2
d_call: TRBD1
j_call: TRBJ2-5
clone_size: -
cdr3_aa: CASSLRRTGSQETQYF
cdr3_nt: TGTGCCAGCAGCTTAAGGAGGACAGGGAGCCAAGAGACCCAGTACTTC

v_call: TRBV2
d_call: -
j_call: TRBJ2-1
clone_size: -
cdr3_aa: CASRPTALGSDEQFF
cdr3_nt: TGTGCCAGCAGGCCGACTGCTCTTGGATCGGATGAGCAGTTCTTC

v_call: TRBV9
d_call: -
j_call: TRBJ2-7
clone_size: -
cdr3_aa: CTSSVGPLGEQYF
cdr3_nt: TGTACCAGCAGCGTAGGCCCTCTCGGCGAGCAGTACTTC

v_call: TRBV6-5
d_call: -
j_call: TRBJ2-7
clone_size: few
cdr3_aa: CASKGRGDYEQYF
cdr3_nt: TGTGCCAGCAAGGGCAGGGGAGACTACGAGCAGTACTTC

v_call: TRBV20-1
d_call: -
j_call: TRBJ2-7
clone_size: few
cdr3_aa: CSASGAGYEQYF
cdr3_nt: TGCAGTGCTAGTGGGGCAGGATACGAGCAGTACTTC

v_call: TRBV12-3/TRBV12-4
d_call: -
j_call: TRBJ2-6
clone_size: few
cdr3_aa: CASSFIWVSGANVLTF
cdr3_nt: TGTGCCAGCAGTTTCATTTGGGTCTCTGGGGCCAACGTCCTGACTTTC

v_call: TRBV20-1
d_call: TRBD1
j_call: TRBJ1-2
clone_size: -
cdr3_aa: CSAGPSGQGVYGYTF
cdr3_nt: TGCAGTGCTGGCCCCTCAGGACAGGGGGTCTATGGCTACACCTTC

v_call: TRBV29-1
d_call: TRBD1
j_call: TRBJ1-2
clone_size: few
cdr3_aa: CSVEARQGSNYGYTF
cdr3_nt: TGCAGCGTTGAAGCTCGACAGGGATCCAACTATGGCTACACCTTC

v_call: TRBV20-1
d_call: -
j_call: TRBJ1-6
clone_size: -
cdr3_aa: CSARDGTDNSPLHF
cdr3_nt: TGCAGTGCTAGAGATGGTACAGACAATTCACCCCTCCACTTT

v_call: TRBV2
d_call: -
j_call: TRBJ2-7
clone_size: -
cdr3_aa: CASSGRITYEQYF
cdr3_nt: TGTGCCAGCAGCGGTCGAATAACCTACGAGCAGTACTTC

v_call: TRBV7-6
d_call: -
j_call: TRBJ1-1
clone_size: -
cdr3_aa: CASSSPGGRDTEAFF
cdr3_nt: TGTGCCAGCAGCTCCCCGGGAGGGAGGGACACTGAAGCTTTCTTT

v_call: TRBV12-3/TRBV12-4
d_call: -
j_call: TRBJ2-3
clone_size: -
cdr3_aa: CASILRGTKDTQYF
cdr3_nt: TGTGCCAGCATCTTAAGGGGGACTAAAGATACGCAGTATTTT

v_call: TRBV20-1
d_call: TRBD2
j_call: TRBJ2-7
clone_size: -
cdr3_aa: CSARGGLASYEQYF
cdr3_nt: TGCAGTGCTAGAGGAGGACTAGCGTCCTACGAGCAGTACTTC

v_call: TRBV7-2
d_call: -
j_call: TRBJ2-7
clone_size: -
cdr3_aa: CASSPKWLNLYNEQYF
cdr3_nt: TGTGCCAGCAGCCCTAAGTGGCTAAATTTATACAATGAGCAGTACTTC

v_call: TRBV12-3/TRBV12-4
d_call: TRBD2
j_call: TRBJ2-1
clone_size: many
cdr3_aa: CASSPSGGFNEQFF
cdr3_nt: TGTGCCAGCAGCCCCAGCGGGGGCTTCAATGAGCAGTTCTTC

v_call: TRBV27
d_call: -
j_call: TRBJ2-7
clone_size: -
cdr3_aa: CASSRSNTYEQYF
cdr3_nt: TGTGCCAGCAGCCGCTCTAACACCTACGAGCAGTACTTC

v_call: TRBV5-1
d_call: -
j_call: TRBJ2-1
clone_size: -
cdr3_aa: CASSLARGLNEQFF
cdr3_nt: TGCGCCAGCAGCTTGGCGCGGGGGCTAAATGAGCAGTTCTTC